The clone carrying this T cell receptor (beta chain) was seen only a few times. No antigen is known for it. Unmatched junction bases numbered 2, after V lost 3 bases and J lost 2 bases. The CDR3 runs 13 residues. Germline V gives CDR1 SGHRS, CDR2 YFSETQ. The entirety of the isolated RNA underwent reverse transcription, so expressed TCRB transcripts were sequenced. Produced via immunoSEQ multiplex PCR; TCRdb's table is partial and in-frame only. The table shows roughly 140,000 clones, with about a tenth occurring only once. This sample stems from a study of beta chain features in type 1 diabetes. Findings of the study overall: All four CD4+ subsets of Type 1 diabetes patients contained TCRB CDR3s that were moderately but significantly shorter. Naive, central memory and Treg TCRB repertoires seemed to resemble each other more closely in patients than they did in healthy donors. Small HLA sub-analyses could not settle whether HLA shapes TCRB rearrangement.

Material: central memory CD4+ T cells from blood. The chain recombines TRBV5-1 with TRBJ2-7, with 7 bases identical to TRBD1. The TCR originated in a man aged 30 to 45 with type 1 diabetes. The CDR3, as DNA: TGCGCCAGCAGCTGGGACAGAGCCTACGAGCAGTACTTC. Amino acid sequence: CASSWDRAYEQYF.